These 5 T cell receptor beta chains came from one sample sequenced in a study of tumor-infiltrating lymphocytes in primary liver carcinoma. A constant-region primer primed TCR beta cDNA synthesis from 400 to 550 ng of total RNA. Libraries of TCR beta came from three nested multiplex PCR rounds with slightly modified ARM-PCR. The first two PCR rounds, nine to ten cycles each, used TRBV1-TRBV30 forward primers and a C-beta reverse primer. MiXCR, run by TCRdb on the multiplex PCR reads, gives a single entry per CDR3 protein. This table has 90,000 to 110,000 distinct CDR3 sequences, roughly 80% appearing once. Co-extraction yielded RNA and DNA from around 20-30 mg of unsorted bulk tissue. The sample comprised liver tumor tissue from sampling region 3. Subset here: tumor region T3, left-lateral pole. These receptors were collected from a man between 40 and 49 years old with primary liver carcinoma and hepatitis B virus infection.

This clonotype appeared a single time. Because it lacks the conserved phenylalanine or tryptophan at the end, this CDR3 is likely a read error. The chain is built from TRBV11-2 and TRBJ2-7; D gene uncertain. The CDR3 length is 14 residues. The germline V gene has CDR1 SGHAT and CDR2 FQNNGV. V was pared by 0 bases and J by 6 bases, with 12 bases between. The CDR3 sequence: CASSLDGVASEQYL. The CDR3 DNA sequence: TGTGCCAGCAGCTTAGATGGAGTTGCCAGCGAGCAGTACCTC.

J is TRBJ2-5 and V is TRBV29-1, with 8 bases that match TRBD2. Germline CDR1 is SQVTM and CDR2 is ANQGSEA. This CDR3 is built from 15 residues. V was pared by 5 bases and J by 7 bases, with 15 bases of the junction left unmatched. CDR3 coding DNA: TGCAGCGTTTCCTTACTAGCGGAGAGGGGAGGGACCCAGTACTTC. It specifies CSVSLLAERGGTQYF.

Turning to this clonotype: This may come from a read error, since a much larger clone is one base off. CDR3 coding DNA: TGTGACTGGAGTCACTCTAACAATGAGCAGTTCTTC. Amino acids: CDWSHSNNEQFF. This chain connects TRBV30 to TRBJ2-1; D uncertain. Germline V CDR1 and CDR2: GTSNPN, SVGIG (reference sequence). This CDR3 is 12 amino acids long.

The V and J genes are TRBV5-8 and TRBJ2-3; D may be TRBD2 (5 bases). CDR3 length: 14 residues. Germline V CDR1 and CDR2: SGHTS, YDEGEE. V was shortened by 4 bases and J by 11 bases, with 20 bases between the two germline ends. In DNA form, the CDR3 reads TGTGCCAGCAGCCTCGGGGTAGTGGCAGATGTGCAGTATTTT. Protein product: CASSLGVVADVQYF.

As to this clonotype: One end of the junction fails to match germline, which may point to a read error. V usage is TRBV5-4 and J usage is TRBJ2-2; TRBD2 matches 12 bases. The germline V gene has CDR1 SGHNT and CDR2 YYREEE (reference sequence). CDR3 length equals 19 residues. The CDR3 is CASSDPGLAGFANTEELFF. Written as DNA, the CDR3 is TGTGCTAGCAGTGATCCGGGACTAGCGGGTTTCGCGAACACTGAGGAGCTGTTTTTT.